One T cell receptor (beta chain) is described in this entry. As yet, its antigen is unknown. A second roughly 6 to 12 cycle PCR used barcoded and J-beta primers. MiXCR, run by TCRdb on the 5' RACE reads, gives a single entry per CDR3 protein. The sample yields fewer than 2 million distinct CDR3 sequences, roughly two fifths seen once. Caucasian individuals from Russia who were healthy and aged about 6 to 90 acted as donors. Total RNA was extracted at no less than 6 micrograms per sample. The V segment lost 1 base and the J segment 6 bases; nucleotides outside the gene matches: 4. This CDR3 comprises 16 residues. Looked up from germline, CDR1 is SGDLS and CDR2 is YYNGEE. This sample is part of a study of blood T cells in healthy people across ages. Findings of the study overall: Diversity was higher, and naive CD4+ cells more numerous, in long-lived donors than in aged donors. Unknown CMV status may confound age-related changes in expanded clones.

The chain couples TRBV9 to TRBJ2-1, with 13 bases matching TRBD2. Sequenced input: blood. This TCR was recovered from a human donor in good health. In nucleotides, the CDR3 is TGTGCCAGCAGCGTACTGGGACTAGCGGGGCGCAATGAGCAGTTCTTC. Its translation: CASSVLGLAGRNEQFF.